This record concerns one TCR beta chain sequence. This CDR3 region has 14 residues. Germline CDR1 and CDR2: GTSNPN and SVGIG (reference sequence). V shed 0 bases and J shed 7 bases, with 12 bases lying between them. Sequenced by immunoSEQ multiplex PCR; TCRdb stores in-frame clones only, minus some. The data contain about 56,000 clones, around 90% of them singletons. The source of the sample is a study of T cell changes during pregnancy in multiple sclerosis. The chain joins TRBV30 to TRBJ1-4; D might be TRBD1 (6 bases). The sequence was obtained from a female donor with multiple sclerosis, enrolled in a pregnancy study. The sequencing here drew on CD4+ T cells from peripheral blood mononuclear cells, taken in the third trimester of pregnancy. The CDR3 DNA reads TGTGCCTGGAGTGTACGGCAGGGGCGTGAAAAACTGTTTTTT. Translation gives CAWSVRQGREKLFF.